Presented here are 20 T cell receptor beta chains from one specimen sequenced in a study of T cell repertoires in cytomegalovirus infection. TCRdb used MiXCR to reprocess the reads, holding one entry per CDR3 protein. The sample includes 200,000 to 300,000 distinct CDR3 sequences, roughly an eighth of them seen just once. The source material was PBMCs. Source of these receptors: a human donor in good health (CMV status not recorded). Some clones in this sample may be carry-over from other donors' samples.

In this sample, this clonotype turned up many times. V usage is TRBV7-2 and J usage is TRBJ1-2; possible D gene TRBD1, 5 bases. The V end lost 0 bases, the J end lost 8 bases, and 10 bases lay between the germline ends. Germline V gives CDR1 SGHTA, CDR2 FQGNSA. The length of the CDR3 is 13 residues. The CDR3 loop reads CASSLAGDPGYTF. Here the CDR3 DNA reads TGTGCCAGCAGCTTAGCAGGGGACCCCGGCTACACCTTC.

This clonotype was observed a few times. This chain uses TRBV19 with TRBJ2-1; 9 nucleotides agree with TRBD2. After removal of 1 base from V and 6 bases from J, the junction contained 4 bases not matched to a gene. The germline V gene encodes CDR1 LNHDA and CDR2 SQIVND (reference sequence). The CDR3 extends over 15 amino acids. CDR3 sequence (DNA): TGTGCCAGTAGTATAGGACTAGCGGAGACCAATGAGCAGTTCTTC. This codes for CASSIGLAETNEQFF.

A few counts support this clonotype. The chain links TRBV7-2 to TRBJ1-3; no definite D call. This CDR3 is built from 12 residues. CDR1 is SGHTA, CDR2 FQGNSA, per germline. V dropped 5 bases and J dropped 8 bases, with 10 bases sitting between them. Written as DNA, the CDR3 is TGTGCCAGCAGCCCACCCGGTCACACCATATATTTT. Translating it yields CASSPPGHTIYF.

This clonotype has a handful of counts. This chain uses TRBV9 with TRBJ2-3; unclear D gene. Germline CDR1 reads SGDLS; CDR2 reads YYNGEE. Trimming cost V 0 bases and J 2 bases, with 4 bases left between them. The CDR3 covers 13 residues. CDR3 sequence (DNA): TGTGCCAGCAGCGTAGGCCCCACAGATACGCAGTATTTT. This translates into CASSVGPTDTQYF.

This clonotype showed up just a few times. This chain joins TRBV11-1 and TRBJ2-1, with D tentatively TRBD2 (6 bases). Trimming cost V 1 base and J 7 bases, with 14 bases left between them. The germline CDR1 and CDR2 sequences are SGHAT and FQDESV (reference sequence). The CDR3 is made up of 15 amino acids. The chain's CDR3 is CASSLESGLLNEQFF. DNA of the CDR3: TGTGCCAGCAGCTTAGAGAGCGGGCTCCTTAATGAGCAGTTCTTC.

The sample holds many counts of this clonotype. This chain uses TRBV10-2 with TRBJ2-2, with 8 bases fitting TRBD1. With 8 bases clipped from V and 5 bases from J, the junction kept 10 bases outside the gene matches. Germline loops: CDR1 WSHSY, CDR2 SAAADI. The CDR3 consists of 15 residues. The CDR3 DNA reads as TGCGCCAGCTCTATAACAGGGGGATTGACCGGGGAGCTGTTTTTT. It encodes CASSITGGLTGELFF.

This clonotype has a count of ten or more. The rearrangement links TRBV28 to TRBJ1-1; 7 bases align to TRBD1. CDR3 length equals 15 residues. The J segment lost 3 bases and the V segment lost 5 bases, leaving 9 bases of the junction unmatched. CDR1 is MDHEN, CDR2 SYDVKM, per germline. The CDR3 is CASSPQGQGDTEAFF. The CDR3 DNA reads TGTGCCAGCAGTCCCCAAGGGCAGGGGGACACTGAAGCTTTCTTT.

CDR3 region: CASSEFLSYEQYF. As DNA, the CDR3 is TGCGCCAGCAGCGAGTTCCTCTCCTACGAGCAGTACTTC. The chain couples TRBV5-1 to TRBJ2-7, with D uncertain. The CDR3 spans 13 residues. The V end lost 4 bases, the J end lost 0 bases, and 8 bases lay between the germline ends. Per germline, CDR1 SGHRS and CDR2 YFSETQ.

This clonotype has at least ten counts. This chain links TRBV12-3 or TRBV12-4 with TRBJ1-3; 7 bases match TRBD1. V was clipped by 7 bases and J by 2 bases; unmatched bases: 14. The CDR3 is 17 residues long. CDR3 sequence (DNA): TGTGCCAGCAACTTTCGGGGGCAGGGGGAAACTGGAAACACCATATATTTT. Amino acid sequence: CASNFRGQGETGNTIYF.

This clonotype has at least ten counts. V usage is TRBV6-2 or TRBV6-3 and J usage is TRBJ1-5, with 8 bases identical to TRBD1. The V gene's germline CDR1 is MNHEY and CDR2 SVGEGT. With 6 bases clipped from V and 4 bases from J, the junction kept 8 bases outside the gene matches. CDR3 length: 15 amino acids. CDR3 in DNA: TGTGCCAGCAGCAAAACAGGGGGTTGGAATCAGCCCCAGCATTTT. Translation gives CASSKTGGWNQPQHF.

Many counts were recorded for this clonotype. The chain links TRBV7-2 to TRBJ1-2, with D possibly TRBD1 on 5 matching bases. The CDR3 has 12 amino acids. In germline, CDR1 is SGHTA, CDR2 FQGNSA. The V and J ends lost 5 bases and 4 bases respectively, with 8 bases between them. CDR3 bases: TGTGCCAGCAGCGCAGGGTCCTATGGCTACACCTTC. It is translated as CASSAGSYGYTF.

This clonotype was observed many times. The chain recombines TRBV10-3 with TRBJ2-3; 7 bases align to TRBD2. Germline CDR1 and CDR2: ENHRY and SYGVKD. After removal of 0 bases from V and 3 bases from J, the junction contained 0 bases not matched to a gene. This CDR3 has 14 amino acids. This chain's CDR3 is CAISESSGTDTQYF. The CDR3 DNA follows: TGTGCCATCAGTGAGTCTAGCGGGACAGATACGCAGTATTTT.

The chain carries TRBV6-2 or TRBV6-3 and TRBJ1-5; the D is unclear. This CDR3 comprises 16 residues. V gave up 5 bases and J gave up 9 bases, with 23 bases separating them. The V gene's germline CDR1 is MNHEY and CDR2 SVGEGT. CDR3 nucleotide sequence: TGTGCCAGCAGTGCCCAGCCCCCGGGAACAGCCTGGCCCCAGCATTTT. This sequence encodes CASSAQPPGTAWPQHF.

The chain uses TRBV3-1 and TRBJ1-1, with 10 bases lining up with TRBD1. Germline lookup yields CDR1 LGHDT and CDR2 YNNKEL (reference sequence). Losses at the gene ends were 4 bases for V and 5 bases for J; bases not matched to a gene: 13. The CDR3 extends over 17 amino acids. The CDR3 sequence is CASSLILTGGASTEAFF. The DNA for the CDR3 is TGTGCCAGCAGCCTTATTTTGACAGGGGGCGCTTCGACTGAAGCTTTCTTT. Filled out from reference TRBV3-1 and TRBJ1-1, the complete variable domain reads DTAVSQTPKYLVTQMGNDKSIKCEQNLGHDTMYWYKQDSKKFLKIMFSYNNKELIINETVPNRFSPKSPDKAHLNLHINSLELGDSAVYFCASSLILTGGASTEAFFGQGTRLTVV.

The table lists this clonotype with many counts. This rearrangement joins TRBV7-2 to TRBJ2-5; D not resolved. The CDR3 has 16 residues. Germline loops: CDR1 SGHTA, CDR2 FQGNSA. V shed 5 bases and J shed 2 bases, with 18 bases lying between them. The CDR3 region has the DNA TGTGCCAGCAGCCCCTCTTCGGTACTTTTACAAGAGACCCAGTACTTC. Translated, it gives CASSPSSVLLQETQYF.

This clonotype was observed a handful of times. In DNA, the CDR3 is TGTGCCAGCAGCCCACAGGGCTCCGGGGAGCTGTTTTTT. Amino acid sequence: CASSPQGSGELFF. The V call is TRBV19, the J call TRBJ2-2; D might be TRBD1 (6 bases). Trimming removed 9 bases from V and 6 bases from J, with 14 bases in between. The CDR3 covers 13 residues. CDR1 and CDR2 from the germline V gene are LNHDA and SQIVND (reference sequence).

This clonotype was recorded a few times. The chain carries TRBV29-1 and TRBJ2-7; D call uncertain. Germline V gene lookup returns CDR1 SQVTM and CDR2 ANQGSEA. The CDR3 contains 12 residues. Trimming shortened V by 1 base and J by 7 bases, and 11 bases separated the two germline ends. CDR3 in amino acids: CSVEGSLGEQYF. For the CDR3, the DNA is TGCAGCGTTGAAGGCAGTCTAGGGGAGCAGTACTTC.

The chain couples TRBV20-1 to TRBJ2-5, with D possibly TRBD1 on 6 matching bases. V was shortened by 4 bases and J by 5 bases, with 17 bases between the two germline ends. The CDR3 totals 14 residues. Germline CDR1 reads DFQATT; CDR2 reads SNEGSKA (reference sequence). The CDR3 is CSAIGQTPPETQYF. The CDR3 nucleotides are TGCAGTGCTATCGGACAGACTCCTCCGGAGACCCAGTACTTC.

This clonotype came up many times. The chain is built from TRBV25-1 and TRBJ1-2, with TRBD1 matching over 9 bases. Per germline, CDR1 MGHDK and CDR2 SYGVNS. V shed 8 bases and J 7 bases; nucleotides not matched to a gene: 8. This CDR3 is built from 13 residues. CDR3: CASSSTGGFGYTF. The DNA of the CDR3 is TGTGCCAGCTCCTCCACAGGGGGCTTTGGCTACACCTTC.

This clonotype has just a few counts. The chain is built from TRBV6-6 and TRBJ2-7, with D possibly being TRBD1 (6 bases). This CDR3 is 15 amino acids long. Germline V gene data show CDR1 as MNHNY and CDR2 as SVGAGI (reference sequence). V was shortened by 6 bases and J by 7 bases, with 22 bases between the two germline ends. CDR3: CASSPPDSRPIEQYF. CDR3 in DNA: TGTGCCAGCAGCCCCCCGGACAGTCGCCCCATTGAGCAGTACTTC.